This T cell receptor beta chain was captured in a study of shared clonotypes between healthy human individuals. V gave up 0 bases and J gave up 0 bases, with 9 bases separating them. CDR1 is SQVTM and CDR2 is ANQGSEA in the germline V gene. The CDR3 has 15 residues. The repertoire was sequenced with immunoSEQ multiplex PCR; TCRdb's copy has only in-frame clones and lacks some. The table lists about 2.4 million clones, more than 80% of them singletons. Donors had no recently reported acute infections or vaccinations and were HIV-negative. Every one of the donors was a Caucasian adult that lived in Nashville, Tennessee. Study results and limitations: What rarefaction showed was incomplete sorted-subset sequencing despite large depth.

Details on this clone: The antigen is not known.

The chain has TRBV29-1 and TRBJ1-3; D gene unclear. Input material: naive CD4+ T cells sorted from blood. Subset indicated: CD45RA+ positively selected. This TCR came from a man between 18 and 35 years old in good health. The CDR3 reads CSVEDQGTSGNTIYF. CDR3 nucleotides: TGCAGCGTTGAAGATCAAGGAACCTCTGGAAACACCATATATTTT.